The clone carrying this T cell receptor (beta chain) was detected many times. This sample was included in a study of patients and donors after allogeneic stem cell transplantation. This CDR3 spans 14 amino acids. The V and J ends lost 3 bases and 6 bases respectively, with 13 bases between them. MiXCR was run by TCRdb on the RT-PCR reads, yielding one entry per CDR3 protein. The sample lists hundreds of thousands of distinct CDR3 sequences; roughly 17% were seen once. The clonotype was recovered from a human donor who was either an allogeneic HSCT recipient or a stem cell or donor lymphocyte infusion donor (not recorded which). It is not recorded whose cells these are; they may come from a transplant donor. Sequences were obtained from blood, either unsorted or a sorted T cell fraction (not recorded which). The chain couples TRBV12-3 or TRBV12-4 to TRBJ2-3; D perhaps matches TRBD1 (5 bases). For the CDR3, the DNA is TGTGCCAGCAGTTTGGGAAGGGGCGGCGATACGCAGTATTTT. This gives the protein CASSLGRGGDTQYF.